The entry that follows covers one TCR beta chain sequence. Its antigen is still unknown. The time point denotes: week 5, during vaccination. Doses comprised 300 ug of mutant IDH1 20-mer peptide each, plus topical imiquimod. The data originate from a study of a mutant IDH1 vaccine in newly diagnosed glioma. Study details: Once 4-6 weeks had passed after radiotherapy alone, vaccination started, or it started with temozolomide cycles.

Study results and limitations: Among all patients, vaccine-induced immune responses occurred in 90% to 95%.

The CDR3 covers 13 residues. Trimming took off 8 bases at V and 2 bases at J, with 13 bases between the two ends. Germline CDR1 WSHSY, CDR2 SAAADI. Some clones are missing from TCRdb's copy, which holds only in-frame ones; the method was immunoSEQ multiplex PCR. The repertoire consists of around 50,000 clones, with around 90% occurring once and the leading ten covering about 4.6%. This receptor was taken from a woman aged 40 to 49 with glioma. This chain uses TRBV10-2 with TRBJ2-7, with D possibly being TRBD2 (5 bases). This specimen consisted of PBMCs, obtained from a glioma patient whose treatment included an IDH1 peptide vaccine. The CDR3 bases are TGCGCCAGCTCAGACGGCGGGCCCTACGAGCAGTACTTC. Its protein product is CASSDGGPYEQYF.